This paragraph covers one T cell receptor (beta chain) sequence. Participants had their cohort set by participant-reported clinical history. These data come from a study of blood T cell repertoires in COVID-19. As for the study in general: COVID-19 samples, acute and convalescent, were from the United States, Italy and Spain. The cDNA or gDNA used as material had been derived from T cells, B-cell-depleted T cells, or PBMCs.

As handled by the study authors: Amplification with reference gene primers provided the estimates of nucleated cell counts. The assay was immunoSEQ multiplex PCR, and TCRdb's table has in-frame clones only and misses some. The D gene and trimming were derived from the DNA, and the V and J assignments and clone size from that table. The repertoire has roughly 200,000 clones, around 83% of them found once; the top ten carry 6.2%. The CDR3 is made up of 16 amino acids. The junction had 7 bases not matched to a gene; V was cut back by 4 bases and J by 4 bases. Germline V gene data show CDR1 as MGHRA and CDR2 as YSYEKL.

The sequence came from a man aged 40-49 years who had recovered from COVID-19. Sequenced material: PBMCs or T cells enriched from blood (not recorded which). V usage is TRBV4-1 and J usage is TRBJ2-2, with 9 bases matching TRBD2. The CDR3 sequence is CASSPRLAGATGELFF. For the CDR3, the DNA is TGCGCCAGCAGCCCTCGGTTAGCGGGAGCCACCGGGGAGCTGTTTTTT.